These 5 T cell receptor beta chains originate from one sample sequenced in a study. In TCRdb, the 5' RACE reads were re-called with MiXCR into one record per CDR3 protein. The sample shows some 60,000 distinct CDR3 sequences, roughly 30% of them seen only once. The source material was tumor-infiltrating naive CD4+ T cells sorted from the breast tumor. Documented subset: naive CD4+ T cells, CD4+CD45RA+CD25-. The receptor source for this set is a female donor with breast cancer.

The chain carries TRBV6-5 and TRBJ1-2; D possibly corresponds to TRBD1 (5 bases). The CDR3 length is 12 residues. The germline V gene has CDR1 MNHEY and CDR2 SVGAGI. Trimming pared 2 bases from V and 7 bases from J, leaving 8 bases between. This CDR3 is CASSYGAAGYTF. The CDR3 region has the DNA TGTGCCAGCAGTTACGGGGCAGCTGGCTACACCTTC.

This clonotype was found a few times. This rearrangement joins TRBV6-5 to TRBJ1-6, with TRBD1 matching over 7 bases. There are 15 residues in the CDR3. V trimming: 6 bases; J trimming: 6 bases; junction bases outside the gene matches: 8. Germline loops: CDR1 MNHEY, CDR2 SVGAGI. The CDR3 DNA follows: TGTGCCAGCAGCCCCCCGGGACAGCCTAATTCACCCCTCCACTTT. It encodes CASSPPGQPNSPLHF.

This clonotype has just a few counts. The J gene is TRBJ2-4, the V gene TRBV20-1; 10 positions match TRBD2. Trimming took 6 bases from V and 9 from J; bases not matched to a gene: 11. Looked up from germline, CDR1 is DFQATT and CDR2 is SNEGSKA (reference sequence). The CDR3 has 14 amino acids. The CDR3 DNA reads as TGCAGTGCCGACTCTAGCGGGAGTAGAAGCATTCAGTACTTC. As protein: CSADSSGSRSIQYF.

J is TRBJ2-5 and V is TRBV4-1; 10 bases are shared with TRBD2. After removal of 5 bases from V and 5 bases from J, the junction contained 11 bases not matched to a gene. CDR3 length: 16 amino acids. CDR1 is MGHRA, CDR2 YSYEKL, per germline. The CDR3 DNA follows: TGCGCCAGCAGCTCCCGGCTAGCGGGGGCCGTGGAGACCCAGTACTTC. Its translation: CASSSRLAGAVETQYF.

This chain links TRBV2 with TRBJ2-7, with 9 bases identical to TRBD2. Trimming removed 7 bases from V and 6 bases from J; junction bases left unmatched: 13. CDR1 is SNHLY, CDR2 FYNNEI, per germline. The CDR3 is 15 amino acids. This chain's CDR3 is CASNREAGGDPEQYV. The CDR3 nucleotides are TGTGCCAGCAACAGGGAAGCGGGGGGAGACCCCGAGCAGTACGTC.